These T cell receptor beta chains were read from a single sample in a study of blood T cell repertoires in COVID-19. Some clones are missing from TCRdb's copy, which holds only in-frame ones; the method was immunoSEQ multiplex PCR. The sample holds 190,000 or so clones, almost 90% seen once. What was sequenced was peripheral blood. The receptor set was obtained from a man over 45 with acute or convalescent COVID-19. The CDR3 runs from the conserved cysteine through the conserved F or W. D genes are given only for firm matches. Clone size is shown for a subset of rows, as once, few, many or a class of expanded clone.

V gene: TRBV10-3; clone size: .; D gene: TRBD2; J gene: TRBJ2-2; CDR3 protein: CAIRPGLAGGELFF; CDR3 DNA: TGTGCCATCAGGCCGGGACTAGCGGGCGGGGAGCTGTTTTTT
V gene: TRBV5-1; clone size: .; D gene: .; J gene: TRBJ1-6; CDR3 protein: CASSLYSGGGEGSPLHF; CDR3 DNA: TGCGCCAGCAGCTTGTACTCTGGGGGGGGAGAGGGTTCACCCCTCCACTTT
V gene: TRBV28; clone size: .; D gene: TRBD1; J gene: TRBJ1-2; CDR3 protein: CASSPDRGQSGYTF; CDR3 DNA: TGTGCCAGCAGTCCAGACAGGGGGCAGTCTGGCTACACCTTC
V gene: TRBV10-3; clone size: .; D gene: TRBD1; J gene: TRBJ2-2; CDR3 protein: CAISMGQGGTGELFF; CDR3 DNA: TGTGCCATCAGTATGGGACAGGGGGGGACCGGGGAGCTGTTTTTT
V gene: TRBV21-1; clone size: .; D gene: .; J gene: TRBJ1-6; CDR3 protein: CASSKDPWDREIKRVYNSPLHF; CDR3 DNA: TGTGCCAGCAGCAAAGATCCCTGGGACAGGGAGATCAAACGTGTTTATAATTCACCCCTCCACTTT
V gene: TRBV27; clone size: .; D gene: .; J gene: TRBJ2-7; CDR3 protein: CASSLRFTGHSYEQYF; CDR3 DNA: TGTGCCAGCAGTTTACGGTTTACAGGCCACTCCTACGAGCAGTACTTC
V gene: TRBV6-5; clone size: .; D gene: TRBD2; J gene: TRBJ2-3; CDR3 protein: CASSYRRGSTDTQYF; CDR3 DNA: TGTGCCAGCAGTTACCGGCGGGGGAGCACAGATACGCAGTATTTT
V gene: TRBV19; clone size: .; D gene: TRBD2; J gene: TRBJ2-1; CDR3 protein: CASSILTSGVKNEQFF; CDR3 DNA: TGTGCCAGTAGTATCCTGACTAGCGGGGTTAAGAATGAGCAGTTCTTC
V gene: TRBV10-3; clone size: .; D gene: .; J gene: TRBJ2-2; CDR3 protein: CAITQTANTGELFF; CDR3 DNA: TGTGCCATCACCCAAACAGCGAACACCGGGGAGCTGTTTTTT
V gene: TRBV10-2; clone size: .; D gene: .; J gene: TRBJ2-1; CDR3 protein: CASSETSAYNEQFF; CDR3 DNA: TGCGCCAGCAGTGAGACTAGTGCCTACAATGAGCAGTTCTTC
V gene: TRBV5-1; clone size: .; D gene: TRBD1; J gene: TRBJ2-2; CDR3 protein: CASSTGQLGSTGELFF; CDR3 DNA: TGCGCCAGCAGCACGGGACAGCTAGGTAGTACCGGGGAGCTGTTTTTT
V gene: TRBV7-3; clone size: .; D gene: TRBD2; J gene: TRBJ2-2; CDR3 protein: CASSPGLENTGELFF; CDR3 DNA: TGTGCCAGCAGCCCGGGACTAGAGAACACCGGGGAGCTGTTTTTT
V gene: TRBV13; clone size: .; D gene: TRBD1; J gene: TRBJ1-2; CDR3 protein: CASSLIRTGKGSYGYTF; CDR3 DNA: TGTGCCAGCAGCCTGATCCGGACAGGGAAAGGGAGTTATGGCTACACCTTC
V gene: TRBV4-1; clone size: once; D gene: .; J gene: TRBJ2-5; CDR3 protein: CASSLHRGSETQYF; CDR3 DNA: TGCGCCAGCAGCCTTCATCGGGGGTCGGAGACCCAGTACTTC
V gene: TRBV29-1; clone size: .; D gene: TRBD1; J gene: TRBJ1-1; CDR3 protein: CSVQPGQVNTEAFF; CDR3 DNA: TGCAGCGTACAACCGGGACAGGTGAACACTGAAGCTTTCTTT
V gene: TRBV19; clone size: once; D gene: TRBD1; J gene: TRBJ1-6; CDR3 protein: CASRDRNSSPLHF; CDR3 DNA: TGTGCCAGTCGGGACAGAAACTCTTCACCCCTCCACTTT
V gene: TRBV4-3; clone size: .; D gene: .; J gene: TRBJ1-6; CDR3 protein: CASSQERTQSSYNSPLHF; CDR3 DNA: TGCGCCAGCAGCCAAGAGCGGACACAGAGCTCCTATAATTCACCCCTCCACTTT
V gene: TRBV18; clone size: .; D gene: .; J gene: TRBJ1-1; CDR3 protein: CASSRLSSTEAFF; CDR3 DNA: TGTGCCAGCTCACGACTCTCTAGCACTGAAGCTTTCTTT
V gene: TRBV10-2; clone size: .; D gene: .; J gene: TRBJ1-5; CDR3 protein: CASSDGLRANQPQHF; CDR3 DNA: TGCGCCAGCAGTGATGGTTTGAGGGCCAATCAGCCCCAGCATTTT
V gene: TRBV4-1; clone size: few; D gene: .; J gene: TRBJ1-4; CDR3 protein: CASSQAEGLGTNEKLFF; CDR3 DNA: TGCGCCAGCAGCCAAGCGGAGGGTCTGGGGACTAATGAAAAACTGTTTTTT
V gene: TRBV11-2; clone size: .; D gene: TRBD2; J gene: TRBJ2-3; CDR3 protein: CASSLVLAGATDTQYF; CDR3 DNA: TGTGCCAGCAGCTTAGTCCTAGCGGGAGCCACAGATACGCAGTATTTT
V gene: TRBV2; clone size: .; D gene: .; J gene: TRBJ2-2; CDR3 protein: CASSPSGWDTGELFF; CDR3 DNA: TGTGCCAGCAGTCCGAGCGGGTGGGACACCGGGGAGCTGTTTTTT
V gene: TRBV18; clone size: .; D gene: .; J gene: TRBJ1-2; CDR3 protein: CASSPAVTVHEGYTF; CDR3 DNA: TGTGCCAGCTCACCCGCCGTCACTGTGCATGAGGGCTACACCTTC
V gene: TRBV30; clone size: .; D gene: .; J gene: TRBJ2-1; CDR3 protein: CAWSLLSGYNEQFF; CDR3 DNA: TGTGCCTGGAGTTTGCTATCGGGCTACAATGAGCAGTTCTTC
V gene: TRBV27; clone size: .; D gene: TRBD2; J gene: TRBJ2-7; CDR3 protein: CASSPTGTSSYEQYF; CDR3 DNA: TGTGCCAGCAGTCCTACAGGGACTAGCTCCTACGAGCAGTACTTC
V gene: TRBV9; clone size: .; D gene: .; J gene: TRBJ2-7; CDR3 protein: CASSVATGNTYEQYF; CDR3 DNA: TGTGCCAGCAGCGTAGCTACAGGGAACACCTACGAGCAGTACTTC
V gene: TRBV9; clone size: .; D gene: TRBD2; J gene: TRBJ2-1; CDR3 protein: CASSSGLAGPEQFF; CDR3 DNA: TGTGCCAGCAGCTCGGGACTAGCGGGGCCTGAGCAGTTCTTC
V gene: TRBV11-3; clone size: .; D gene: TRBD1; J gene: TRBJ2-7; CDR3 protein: CASPTGHEQYF; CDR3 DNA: TGTGCCAGCCCGACAGGGCACGAGCAGTACTTC
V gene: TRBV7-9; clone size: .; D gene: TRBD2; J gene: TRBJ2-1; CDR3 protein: CASSLASGIYNEQFF; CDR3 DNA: TGTGCCAGCAGCTTAGCTAGCGGGATTTACAATGAGCAGTTCTTC
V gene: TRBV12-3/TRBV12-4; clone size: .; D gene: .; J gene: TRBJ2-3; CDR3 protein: CASRLSDTQYF; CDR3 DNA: TGTGCCAGCAGACTGTCAGATACGCAGTATTTT
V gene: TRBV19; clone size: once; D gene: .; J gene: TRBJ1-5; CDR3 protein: CASSIARSQPQHF; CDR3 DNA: TGTGCCAGTAGTATAGCTCGGAGTCAGCCCCAGCATTTT
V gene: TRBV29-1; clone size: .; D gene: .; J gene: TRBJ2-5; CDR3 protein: CSVERYQETQYF; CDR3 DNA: TGCAGCGTTGAACGGTACCAAGAGACCCAGTACTTC
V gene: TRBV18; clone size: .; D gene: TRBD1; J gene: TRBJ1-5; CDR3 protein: CASSPQGAGQPQHF; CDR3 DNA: TGTGCCAGCTCACCACAGGGGGCAGGTCAGCCCCAGCATTTT
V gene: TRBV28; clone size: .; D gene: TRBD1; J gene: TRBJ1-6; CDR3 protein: CASTGQYGSPLHF; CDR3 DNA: TGTGCCAGCACGGGACAGTACGGTTCACCCCTCCACTTT
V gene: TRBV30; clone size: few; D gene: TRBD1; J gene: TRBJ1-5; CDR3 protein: CAWTLGGGPQHF; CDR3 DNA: TGTGCCTGGACTCTAGGGGGCGGACCCCAGCATTTT
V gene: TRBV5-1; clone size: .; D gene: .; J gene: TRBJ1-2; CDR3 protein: CASSPTSGDGSYGYTF; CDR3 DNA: TGCGCCAGCAGCCCAACCTCAGGGGATGGGTCCTATGGCTACACCTTC
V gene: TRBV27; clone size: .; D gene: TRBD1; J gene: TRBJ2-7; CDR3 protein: CASRPRTGLSYEQYF; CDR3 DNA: TGTGCCAGCAGACCCCGGACAGGACTCTCTTACGAGCAGTACTTC
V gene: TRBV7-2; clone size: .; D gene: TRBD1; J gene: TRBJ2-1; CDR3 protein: CASSPGQDHSSEQFF; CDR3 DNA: TGTGCCAGCAGCCCGGGACAGGACCATTCTTCTGAGCAGTTCTTC
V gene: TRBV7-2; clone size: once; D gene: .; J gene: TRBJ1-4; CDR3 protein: CASKTTGSGEKLFF; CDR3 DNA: TGTGCCAGCAAAACTACAGGATCCGGAGAAAAACTGTTTTTT
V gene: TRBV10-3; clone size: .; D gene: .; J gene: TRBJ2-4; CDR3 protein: CAISESGENIQYF; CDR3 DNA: TGTGCCATCAGTGAGTCAGGAGAAAACATTCAGTACTTC
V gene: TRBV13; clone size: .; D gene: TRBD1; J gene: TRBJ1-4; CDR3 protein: CASSSRQGTEKLFF; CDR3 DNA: TGTGCCAGCAGCTCCAGACAGGGTACTGAAAAACTGTTTTTT
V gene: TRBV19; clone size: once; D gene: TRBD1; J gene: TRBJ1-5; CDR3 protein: CASSVGGQSYQPQHF; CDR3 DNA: TGTGCCAGTAGCGTGGGGGGACAGAGTTATCAGCCCCAGCATTTT
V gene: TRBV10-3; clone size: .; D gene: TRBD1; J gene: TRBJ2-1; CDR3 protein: CAISEDREEQFF; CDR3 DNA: TGTGCCATCAGTGAGGACAGGGAGGAGCAGTTCTTC
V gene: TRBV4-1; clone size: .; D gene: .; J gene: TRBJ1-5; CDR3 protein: CASSQEWSNSNQPQHF; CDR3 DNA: TGCGCCAGCAGCCAAGAATGGAGTAATAGCAATCAGCCCCAGCATTTT
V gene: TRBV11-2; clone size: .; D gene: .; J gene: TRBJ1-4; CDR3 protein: CASSSVRGQGEKLFF; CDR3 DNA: TGTGCCAGCAGCTCCGTCCGTGGGCAGGGTGAAAAACTGTTTTTT
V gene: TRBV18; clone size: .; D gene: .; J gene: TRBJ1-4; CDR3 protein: CASSAGREKTNEKLFF; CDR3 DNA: TGTGCCAGCTCAGCGGGGCGGGAGAAAACTAATGAAAAACTGTTTTTT
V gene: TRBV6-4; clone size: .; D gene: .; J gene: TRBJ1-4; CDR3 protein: CASSARGASNEKLFF; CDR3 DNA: TGTGCCAGCAGTGCCAGAGGCGCATCTAATGAAAAACTGTTTTTT
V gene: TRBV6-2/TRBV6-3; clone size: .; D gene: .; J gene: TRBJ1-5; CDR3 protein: CASSGDGGSNQPQHF; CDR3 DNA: TGTGCCAGCAGTGGGGACGGGGGGAGCAATCAGCCCCAGCATTTT
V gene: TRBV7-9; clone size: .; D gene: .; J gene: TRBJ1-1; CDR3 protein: CAGGRINTEAFF; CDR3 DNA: TGTGCCGGGGGGAGGATAAACACTGAAGCTTTCTTT
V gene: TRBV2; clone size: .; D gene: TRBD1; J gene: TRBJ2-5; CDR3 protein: CASRIQGAGETQYF; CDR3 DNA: TGTGCCAGCAGGATACAGGGGGCGGGAGAGACCCAGTACTTC
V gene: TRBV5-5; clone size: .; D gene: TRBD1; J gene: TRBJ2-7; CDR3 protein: CASSLVDRGYEQYF; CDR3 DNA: TGTGCCAGCAGCTTGGTCGACAGGGGCTACGAGCAGTACTTC
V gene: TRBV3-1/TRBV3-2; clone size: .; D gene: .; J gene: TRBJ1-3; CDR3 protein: CASSQGARAGNTIYF; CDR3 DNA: TGTGCCAGCAGCCAAGGTGCTCGGGCTGGAAACACCATATATTTT
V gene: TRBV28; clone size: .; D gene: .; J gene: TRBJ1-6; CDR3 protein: CASSLEGNNSPLHF; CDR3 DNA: TGTGCCAGCAGTTTGGAGGGAAACAATTCACCCCTCCACTTT
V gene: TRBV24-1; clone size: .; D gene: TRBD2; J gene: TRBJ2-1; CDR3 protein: CATSDPLAGAGYNEQFF; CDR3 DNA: TGTGCCACCAGTGACCCCTTAGCGGGAGCAGGCTACAATGAGCAGTTCTTC
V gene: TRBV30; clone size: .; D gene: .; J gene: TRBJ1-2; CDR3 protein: CAWSGAGGFSGYTF; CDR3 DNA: TGTGCCTGGAGTGGGGCGGGCGGGTTTTCTGGCTACACCTTC
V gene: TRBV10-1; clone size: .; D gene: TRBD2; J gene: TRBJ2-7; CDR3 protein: CASSDRLASYEQYF; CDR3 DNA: TGCGCCAGCAGTGATAGACTAGCGTCGTACGAGCAGTACTTC
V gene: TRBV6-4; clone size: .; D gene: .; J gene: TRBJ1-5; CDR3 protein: CASSEGPLSGPQHF; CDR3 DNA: TGTGCCAGCAGTGAGGGGCCCCTTTCCGGGCCCCAGCATTTT